The clone carrying this TCR beta chain came up once. This sample stems from a study of CD8+CD57+ T cells in acquired aplastic anemia. For sequencing, patients were chosen who had shown expansion of CD8+CD57+ cells by flow cytometry. Profiles of TCR beta VDJ and CDR3 were generated from a genomic DNA template. TCRdb recomputed calls from the reads with MiXCR, one row per CDR3 protein. The table shows some 180,000 distinct CDR3 sequences, with 45% to 60% occurring only once. Sequencing was done on a sample of sorted CD4+, CD8+, or CD8+CD57+ T cells (not recorded which) from PBMCs. This sequence originates from a human donor with aplastic anemia.

CDR3 nucleotides: TGTGCCAGCAGCTTAGAGCCCCTTCAGGCGCAGTTCTTC. Protein sequence: CASSLEPLQAQFF. This sequence joins TRBV7-9 and TRBJ2-1; no reliable D call. CDR1 and CDR2 (germline): SEHNR, FQNEAQ (reference sequence). V was pared by 1 base and J by 12 bases, with 13 bases between. The CDR3 length is 13 residues.